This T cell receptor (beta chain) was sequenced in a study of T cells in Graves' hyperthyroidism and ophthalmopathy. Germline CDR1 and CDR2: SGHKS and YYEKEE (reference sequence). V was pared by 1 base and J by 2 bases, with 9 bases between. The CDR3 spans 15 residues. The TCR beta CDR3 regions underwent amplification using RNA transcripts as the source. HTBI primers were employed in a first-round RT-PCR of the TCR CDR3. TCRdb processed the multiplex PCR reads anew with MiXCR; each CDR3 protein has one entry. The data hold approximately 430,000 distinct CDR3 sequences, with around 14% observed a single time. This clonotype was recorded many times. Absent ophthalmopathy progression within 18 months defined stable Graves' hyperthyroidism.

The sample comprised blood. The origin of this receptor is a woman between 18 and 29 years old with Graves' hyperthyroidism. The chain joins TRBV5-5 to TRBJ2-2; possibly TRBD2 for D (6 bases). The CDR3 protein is CASSLLGGNTGELFF. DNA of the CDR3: TGTGCCAGCAGCTTGTTGGGGGGTAACACCGGGGAGCTGTTTTTT. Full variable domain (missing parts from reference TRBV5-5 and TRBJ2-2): DAGVTQSPTHLIKTRGQQVTLRCSPISGHKSVSWYQQVLGQGPQFIFQYYEKEERGRGNFPDRFSARQFPNYSSELNVNALLLGDSALYLCASSLLGGNTGELFFGEGSRLTVL.